Sequencing of this TCR beta chain was carried out in a study of T cell repertoires in cytomegalovirus infection. TCRdb used MiXCR to reprocess the reads, holding one entry per CDR3 protein. Counted here are approximately 170,000 distinct CDR3 sequences, 17% occurring once; the ten biggest clones make up roughly a sixth. This clonotype was observed a handful of times. Specimen: CD8+ T cells from PBMCs. This receptor was identified in a human donor in good health (CMV status not recorded). Some clones in this sample may be carry-over from other donors' samples.

CDR3 in DNA: TGTGCCAGCAGTCTTGGGGCGACGAAGACCCAGTACTTC. The encoded protein is CASSLGATKTQYF. The chain recombines TRBV6-5 with TRBJ2-5; tentative D call: TRBD1 (5 bases). Germline loops: CDR1 MNHEY, CDR2 SVGAGI. The CDR3 totals 13 residues. V was cut by 5 bases and J by 6 bases, with 13 bases left in between.